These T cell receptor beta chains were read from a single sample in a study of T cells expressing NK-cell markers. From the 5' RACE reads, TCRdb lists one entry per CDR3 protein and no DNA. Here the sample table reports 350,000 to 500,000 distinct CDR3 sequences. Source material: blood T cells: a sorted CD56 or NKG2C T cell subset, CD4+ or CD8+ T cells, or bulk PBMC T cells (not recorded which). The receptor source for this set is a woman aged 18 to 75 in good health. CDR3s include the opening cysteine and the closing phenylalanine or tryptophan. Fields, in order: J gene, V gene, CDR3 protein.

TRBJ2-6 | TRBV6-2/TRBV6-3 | CASSYPPNAGANVLTF
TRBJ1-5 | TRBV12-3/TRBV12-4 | CASRLGTGNQPQHF
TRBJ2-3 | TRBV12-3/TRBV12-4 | CASRPDLVRTDTQYF
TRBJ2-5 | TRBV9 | CASSFHPGGQETQYF
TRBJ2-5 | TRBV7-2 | CASSAGGRVQETQYF
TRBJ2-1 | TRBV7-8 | CASIKAASGYNEQFF
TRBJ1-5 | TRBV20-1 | CSAAGAERNQPQHF
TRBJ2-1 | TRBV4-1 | CASSQGTSGGSSYNEQFF
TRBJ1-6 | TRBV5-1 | CASSLVDSPLHF
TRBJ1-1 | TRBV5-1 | CASRPDGTEAFF
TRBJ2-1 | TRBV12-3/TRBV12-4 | CASSSQSTTGTYYNEQFF
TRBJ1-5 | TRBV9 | CASSVEGRERQPQHF
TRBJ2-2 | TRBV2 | CASRGRTSASELFF
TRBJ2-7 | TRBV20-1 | CSAKNRDTFSYEQYF
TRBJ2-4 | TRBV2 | CARPTSGGMKNIQYF
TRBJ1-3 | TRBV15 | CATIDSGNTIYF
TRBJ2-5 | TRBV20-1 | CSARVFAGGETQYF
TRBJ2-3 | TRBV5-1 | CASSFLGTDTQYF
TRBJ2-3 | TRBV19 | CASSISGAQYF
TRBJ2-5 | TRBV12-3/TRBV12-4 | CASSLPPLETQYF
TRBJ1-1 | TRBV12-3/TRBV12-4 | CASSDQGVSAFF
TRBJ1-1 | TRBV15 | CATSSRTGVAFF
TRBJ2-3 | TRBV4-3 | CASSQELGNTDTQYF
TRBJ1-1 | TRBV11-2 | CASSFRGVGTEAFF
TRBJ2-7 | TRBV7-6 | CASSPPGQGFYEQYF
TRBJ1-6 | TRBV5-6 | CASSSGTGSSGPLHF
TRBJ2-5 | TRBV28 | CASSLRGSQETQYF
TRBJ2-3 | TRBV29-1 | CSAPWVAGAGDTQYF
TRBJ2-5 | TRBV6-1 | CASRRTEKETQYF
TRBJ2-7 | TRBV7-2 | CASSFLVDTGGYEQYF
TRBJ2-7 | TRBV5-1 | CASSLTLPYEQYF
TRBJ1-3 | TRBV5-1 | CASSLAVGSGNTIYF
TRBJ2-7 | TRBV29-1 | CSVVPGLDPYEQYF
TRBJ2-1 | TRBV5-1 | CASSLGWEGPDEQFF
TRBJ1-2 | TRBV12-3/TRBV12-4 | CASRATGGDSINYGYTF
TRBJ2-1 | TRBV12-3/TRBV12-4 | CASSFGLAGSSYNEQFF
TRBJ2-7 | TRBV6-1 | CALPGYLEQYF
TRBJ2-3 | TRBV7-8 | CASSPYRTDTQYF
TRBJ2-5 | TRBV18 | CASSPGSSGQETQYF
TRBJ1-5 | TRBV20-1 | CSARVPRMSNQPQHF
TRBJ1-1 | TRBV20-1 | CSAPRDRVNTEAFF
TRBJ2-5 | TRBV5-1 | CASSLVAGVYQETQYF
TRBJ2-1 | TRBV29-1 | CSVDLYNEQFF
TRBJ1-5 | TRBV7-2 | CASSPAGQYNQPQHF
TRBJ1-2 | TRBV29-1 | CSVSDRGPYGYTF
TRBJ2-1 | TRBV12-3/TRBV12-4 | CASRGRGLPYNEQFF
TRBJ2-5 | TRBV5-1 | CASSFTGTSGLRETQYF
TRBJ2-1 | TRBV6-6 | CASSYEGINEQFF
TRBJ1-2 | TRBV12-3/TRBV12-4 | CASSLSATGSSGYTF
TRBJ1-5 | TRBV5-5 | CASSQTGSNQPQHF
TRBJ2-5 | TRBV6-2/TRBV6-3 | CASSSRSGGALETQYF
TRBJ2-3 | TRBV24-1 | CATSVLGTGGTDTQYF
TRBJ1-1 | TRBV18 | CASSPTDNTEAFF